These 6 T cell receptor beta chains share one sample of origin, sequenced in a study of CD8+CD57+ T cells in acquired aplastic anemia. Using genomic DNA as the template, TCR beta VDJ and CDR3 profiling was carried out. TCRdb re-called the reads with MiXCR, one entry per CDR3 protein. The sample has around 200,000 distinct CDR3 sequences, approximately 48% seen once; the top ten hold 10% to 15%. For sequencing, patients were chosen who had shown expansion of CD8+CD57+ cells by flow cytometry. The specimen sequenced was sorted CD4+, CD8+, or CD8+CD57+ T cells (not recorded which) from PBMCs. The receptors derive from a human donor with aplastic anemia.

This clonotype was seen a handful of times. The CDR3 bases are TGCAGTGCTAGCCCAGGGACCTTCACAGATACGCAGTATTTT. Residues: CSASPGTFTDTQYF. The chain is built from TRBV20-1 and TRBJ2-3; D may match TRBD1 or TRBD2 (5 bases each). V lost 3 bases, J lost 2 bases, and 12 bases lay in between. The CDR3 spans 14 residues. Germline V gene sequence: CDR1 DFQATT, CDR2 SNEGSKA (reference sequence).

This clonotype occurred many times. The chain has TRBV19 and TRBJ1-2; D might be TRBD1 (6 bases). The CDR3 length is 13 residues. From germline, CDR1 is LNHDA and CDR2 SQIVND (reference sequence). Trimming shortened V by 4 bases and J by 8 bases, and 14 bases separated the two germline ends. CDR3 bases: TGTGCCAGTAGTAGACAGGCACCCTTGGGCTACACCTTC. Encoded protein: CASSRQAPLGYTF.

As regards this clonotype: A read error may be the cause here, since a much bigger clone is one base away. This chain connects TRBV2 to TRBJ2-7; D ambiguous. Germline V gene data show CDR1 as SNHLY and CDR2 as FYNNEI. Trimming removed 4 bases at V and 4 bases at J, with 5 bases between. The CDR3 consists of 11 residues. The CDR3: CASSVRYEQYF. CDR3 DNA: TGTGCCAGCAGTGTAAGGTACGAGCAGTACTTC.

The chain joins TRBV19 to TRBJ1-1; 7 positions agree with TRBD1. V trimming: 6 bases; J trimming: 4 bases; junction bases outside the gene matches: 8. Germline V CDR1 and CDR2: LNHDA, SQIVND (reference sequence). This CDR3 has 14 amino acids. The CDR3 bases are TGTGCCAGTAGCGGGACCGACAGGGCCACTGAAGCTTTCTTT. Protein sequence: CASSGTDRATEAFF.

The rearrangement joins TRBV10-3 to TRBJ1-5, with D possibly being TRBD1 (5 bases). The ends were cut back, 10 bases at V and 4 bases at J, with 14 bases in the middle. The CDR3 spans 13 residues. Germline values: CDR1 ENHRY, CDR2 SYGVKD. The CDR3 DNA reads as TGTGCCACCGGAGCAGGGAGGAATCAGCCCCAGCATTTT. Translating gives CATGAGRNQPQHF.

This clonotype was detected ten times or more. This chain links TRBV5-1 with TRBJ2-6; possibly TRBD2 for D (6 bases). This CDR3 is built from 16 residues. The germline V gene encodes CDR1 SGHRS and CDR2 YFSETQ. V gave up 4 bases and J gave up 2 bases, with 13 bases separating them. CDR3 nucleotides: TGCGCCAGCAGCAGGGACTTGGGCCCTGGGGCCAACGTCCTGACTTTC. Its protein is CASSRDLGPGANVLTF. The entire variable domain, with the rest obtained from reference TRBV5-1 and TRBJ2-6, is as follows: KAGVTQTPRYLIKTRGQQVTLSCSPISGHRSVSWYQQTPGQGLQFLFEYFSETQRNKGNFPGRFSGRQFSNSRSEMNVSTLELGDSALYLCASSRDLGPGANVLTFGAGSRLTVL.